A single sample gave rise to the 5 T cell receptor beta chains below, sequenced in a study of T-cell memory formation after mild COVID-19. TCRdb re-called the 5' RACE reads through MiXCR, storing one row per CDR3 protein. The sample includes roughly 200,000 distinct CDR3 sequences, 16% seen only once; the top ten take around 2%. The sample was PBMCs or a T cell subset sorted from them (not recorded which). Every receptor here comes from an adult woman who had mild COVID-19 (a few samples of this study predate the infection). Cell type and time point are not known.

This clonotype came up a few times. The chain links TRBV12-3 or TRBV12-4 to TRBJ2-7; 7 bases are shared with TRBD2. The CDR3 is made up of 17 amino acids. The V and J ends lost 5 bases and 6 bases, in that order; junction bases with no gene match: 19. The CDR3 protein is CASSPLASGASWTEQYF. DNA for the CDR3: TGTGCCAGCAGTCCCTTAGCTAGCGGCGCCTCCTGGACCGAGCAGTACTTC.

V and J are TRBV20-1 and TRBJ1-1, with a tentative D call TRBD1 (6 bases). The ends were cut back, 5 bases at V and 6 bases at J, with 7 bases in the middle. Germline-derived CDR1 and CDR2 are DFQATT and SNEGSKA (reference sequence). This CDR3 region has 10 residues. In nucleotides, the CDR3 is TGCAGTGCTGCAGGGGCTGAAGCTTTCTTT. Translation: CSAAGAEAFF.

This clonotype appeared a few times. The chain carries TRBV6-6 and TRBJ1-5; 9 nucleotides agree with TRBD1. The CDR3 runs 18 residues. Germline V gene lookup returns CDR1 MNHNY and CDR2 SVGAGI (reference sequence). J lost 1 base, V lost 6 bases, and 13 bases had no gene match. Here the CDR3 reads CASSPTGQGTESNQPQHF. Here the CDR3 DNA reads TGTGCCAGCAGCCCCACAGGACAGGGGACGGAGAGCAATCAGCCCCAGCATTTT.

This clonotype was seen only a few times. This chain uses TRBV3-1 with TRBJ2-1; 7 nucleotides agree with TRBD2. The CDR3 sequence is 15 residues long. Germline V CDR1 and CDR2: LGHDT, YNNKEL (reference sequence). After removal of 3 bases from V and 4 bases from J, the junction contained 6 bases not matched to a gene. The CDR3 DNA reads TGTGCCAGCAGCCAGGTGGGGGGACTATACAATGAGCAGTTCTTC. Protein product: CASSQVGGLYNEQFF.

CDR3 residues: CSARSADRGPQHF. DNA of the CDR3: TGCAGTGCTAGGTCGGCAGACCGGGGGCCCCAGCATTTT. The genes are TRBV20-1 and TRBJ1-5, with D uncertain. The CDR3 covers 13 residues. The V end lost 3 bases, the J end lost 9 bases, and 15 bases lay between the germline ends. Germline CDR1 reads DFQATT; CDR2 reads SNEGSKA (reference sequence).